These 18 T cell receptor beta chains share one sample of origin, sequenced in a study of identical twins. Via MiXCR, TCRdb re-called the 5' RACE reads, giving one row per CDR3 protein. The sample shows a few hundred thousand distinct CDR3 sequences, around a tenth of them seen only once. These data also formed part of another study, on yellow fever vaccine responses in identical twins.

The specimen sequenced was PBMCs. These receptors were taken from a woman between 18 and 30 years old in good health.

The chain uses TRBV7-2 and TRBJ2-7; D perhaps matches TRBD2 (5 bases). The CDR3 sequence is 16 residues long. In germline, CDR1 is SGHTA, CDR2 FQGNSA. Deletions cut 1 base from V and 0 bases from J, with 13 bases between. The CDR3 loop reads CASSLGGGLSSYEQYF. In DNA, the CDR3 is TGTGCCAGCAGCTTAGGCGGCGGACTTAGCTCCTACGAGCAGTACTTC.

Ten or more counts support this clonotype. The CDR3 sequence is CASSLGGGKYEQYF. The CDR3 nucleotides read TGTGCCAGCAGCTTAGGAGGAGGGAAGTACGAGCAGTACTTC. The V call is TRBV7-9, the J call TRBJ2-7; D possibly corresponds to TRBD2 (6 bases). CDR3 length: 14 residues. V lost 1 base, J lost 4 bases, and 11 bases lay in between. Per the germline V gene, CDR1 is SEHNR and CDR2 is FQNEAQ (reference sequence).

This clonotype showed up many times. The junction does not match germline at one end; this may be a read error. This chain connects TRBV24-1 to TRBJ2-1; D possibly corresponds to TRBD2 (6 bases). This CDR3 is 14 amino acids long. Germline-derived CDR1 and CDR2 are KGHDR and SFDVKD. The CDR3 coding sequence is TGTGCCACCAGTGGGGGACTGGGCCACAATCAGCAGTTCTTC. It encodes CATSGGLGHNQQFF.

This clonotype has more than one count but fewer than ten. The CDR3 loop is CASSWGDRKETQYF. CDR3 sequence (DNA): TGCGCCAGCAGCTGGGGGGACAGAAAAGAGACCCAGTACTTC. V usage is TRBV5-1 and J usage is TRBJ2-5; tentative D call: TRBD1 (7 bases). V lost 3 bases, J lost 3 bases, and 12 bases lay in between. CDR1 is SGHRS, CDR2 YFSETQ, per germline. CDR3 length equals 14 residues. The whole variable domain, filled in from reference TRBV5-1 and TRBJ2-5, reads KAGVTQTPRYLIKTRGQQVTLSCSPISGHRSVSWYQQTPGQGLQFLFEYFSETQRNKGNFPGRFSGRQFSNSRSEMNVSTLELGDSALYLCASSWGDRKETQYFGPGTRLLVL.

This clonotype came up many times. CDR3 sequence: CASSPHTGTVYNEQFF. The CDR3, as DNA: TGTGCCAGCAGTCCCCATACCGGGACAGTCTACAATGAGCAGTTCTTC. The J gene is TRBJ2-1, the V gene TRBV12-3 or TRBV12-4, with 7 positions matching TRBD1. The CDR3 contains 16 residues. With 5 bases clipped from V and 3 bases from J, the junction kept 10 bases outside the gene matches.

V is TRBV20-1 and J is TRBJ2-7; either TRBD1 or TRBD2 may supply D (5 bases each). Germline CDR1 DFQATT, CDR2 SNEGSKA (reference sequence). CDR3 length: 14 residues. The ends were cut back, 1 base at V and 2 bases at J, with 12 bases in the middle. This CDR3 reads CSARVGGTTYEQYF. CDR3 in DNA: TGCAGTGCTAGAGTTGGGGGTACAACCTACGAGCAGTACTTC.

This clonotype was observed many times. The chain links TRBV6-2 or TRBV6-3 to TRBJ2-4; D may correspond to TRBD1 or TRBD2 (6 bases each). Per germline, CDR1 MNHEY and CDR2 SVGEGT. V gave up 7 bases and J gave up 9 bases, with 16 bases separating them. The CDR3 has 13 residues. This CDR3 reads CASNPGAATIQYF. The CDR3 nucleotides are TGTGCCAGCAACCCGGGGGCTGCGACCATTCAGTACTTC.

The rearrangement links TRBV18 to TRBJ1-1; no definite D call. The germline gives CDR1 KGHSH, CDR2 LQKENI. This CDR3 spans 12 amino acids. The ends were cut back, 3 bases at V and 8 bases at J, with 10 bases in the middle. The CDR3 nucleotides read TGTGCCAGCTCACCCGGATGGAGAGAAGCTTTCTTT. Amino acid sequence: CASSPGWREAFF.

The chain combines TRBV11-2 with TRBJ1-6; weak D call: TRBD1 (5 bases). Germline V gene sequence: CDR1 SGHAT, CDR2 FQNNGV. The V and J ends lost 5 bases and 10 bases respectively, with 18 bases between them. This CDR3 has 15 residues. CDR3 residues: CASSTGTRKGSPLHF. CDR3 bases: TGTGCCAGCAGCACCGGGACGCGGAAGGGATCACCCCTCCACTTT.

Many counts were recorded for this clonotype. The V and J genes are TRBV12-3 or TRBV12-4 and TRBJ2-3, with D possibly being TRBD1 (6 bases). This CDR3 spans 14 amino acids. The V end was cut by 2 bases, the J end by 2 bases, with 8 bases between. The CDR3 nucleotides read TGTGCCAGCAGTTTACTGGGGGCCACAGATACGCAGTATTTT. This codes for CASSLLGATDTQYF.

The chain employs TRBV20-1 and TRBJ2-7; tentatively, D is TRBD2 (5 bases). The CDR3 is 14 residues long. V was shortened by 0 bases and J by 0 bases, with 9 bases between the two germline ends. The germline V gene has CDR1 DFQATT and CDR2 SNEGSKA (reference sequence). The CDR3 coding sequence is TGCAGTGCTAGAGATAACCGGGGCTCCTACGAGCAGTACTTC. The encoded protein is CSARDNRGSYEQYF.

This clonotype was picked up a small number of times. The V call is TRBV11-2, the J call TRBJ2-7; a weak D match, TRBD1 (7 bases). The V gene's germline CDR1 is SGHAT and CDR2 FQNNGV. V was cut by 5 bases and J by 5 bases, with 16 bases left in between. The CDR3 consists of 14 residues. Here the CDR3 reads CASSKGGDRHEQYF. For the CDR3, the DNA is TGTGCCAGCAGCAAAGGCGGGGACAGACACGAGCAGTACTTC. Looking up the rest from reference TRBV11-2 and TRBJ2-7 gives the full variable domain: EAGVAQSPRYKIIEKRQSVAFWCNPISGHATLYWYQQILGQGPKLLIQFQNNGVVDDSQLPKDRFSAERLKGVDSTLKIQPAKLEDSAVYLCASSKGGDRHEQYFGPGTRLTVT.

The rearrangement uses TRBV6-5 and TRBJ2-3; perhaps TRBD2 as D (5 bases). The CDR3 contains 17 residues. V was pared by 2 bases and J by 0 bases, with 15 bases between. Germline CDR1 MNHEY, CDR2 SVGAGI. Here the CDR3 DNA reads TGTGCCAGCAGTTACCGCAGGAGCGGATCTAGCACAGATACGCAGTATTTT. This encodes CASSYRRSGSSTDTQYF.

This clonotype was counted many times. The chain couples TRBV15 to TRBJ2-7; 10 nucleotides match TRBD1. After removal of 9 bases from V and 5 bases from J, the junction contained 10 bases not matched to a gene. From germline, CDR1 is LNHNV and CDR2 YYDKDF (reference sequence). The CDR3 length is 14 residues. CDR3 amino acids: CATSRQGAVNEQYF. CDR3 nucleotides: TGTGCCACTAGTAGACAGGGGGCGGTCAACGAGCAGTACTTC.

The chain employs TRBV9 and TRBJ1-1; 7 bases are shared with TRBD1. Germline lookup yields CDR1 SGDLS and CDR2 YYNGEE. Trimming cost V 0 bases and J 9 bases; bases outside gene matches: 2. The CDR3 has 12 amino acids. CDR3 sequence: CASSVEGAQAFF. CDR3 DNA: TGTGCCAGCAGCGTAGAGGGGGCGCAAGCTTTCTTT.

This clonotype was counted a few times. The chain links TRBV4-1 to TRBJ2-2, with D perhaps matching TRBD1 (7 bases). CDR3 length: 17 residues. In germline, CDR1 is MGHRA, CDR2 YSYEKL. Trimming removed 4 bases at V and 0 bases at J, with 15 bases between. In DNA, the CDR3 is TGCGCCAGCAGCCGGAAGGGGGGACAGACGAACACCGGGGAGCTGTTTTTT. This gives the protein CASSRKGGQTNTGELFF.

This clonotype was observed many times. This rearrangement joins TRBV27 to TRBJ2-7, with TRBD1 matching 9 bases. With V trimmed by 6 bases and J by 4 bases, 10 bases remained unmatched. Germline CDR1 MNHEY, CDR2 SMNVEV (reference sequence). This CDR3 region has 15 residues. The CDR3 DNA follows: TGTGCCAGCAGCTCCCCGGGACAGGGAGATTACGAGCAGTACTTC. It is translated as CASSSPGQGDYEQYF.

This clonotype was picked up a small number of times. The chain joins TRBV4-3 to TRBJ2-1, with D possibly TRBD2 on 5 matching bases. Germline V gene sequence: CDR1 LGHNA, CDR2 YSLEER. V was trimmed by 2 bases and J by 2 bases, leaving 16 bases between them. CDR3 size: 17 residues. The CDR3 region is CASSQPRLSGPYNEQFF. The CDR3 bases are TGCGCCAGCAGCCAACCACGACTCAGCGGCCCCTACAATGAGCAGTTCTTC.